This T cell receptor beta chain was identified in a study of PD-1 blockade in classical Hodgkin lymphoma. Regarding time point: cycle 4 day 1 (C4D1), after 5 to 7 weeks of nivolumab. Autologous stem cell transplantation was followed by relapse in every patient, and brentuximab vedotin exposure varied. Best responses were complete response, partial response or progressive disease. Whole-study findings and limits: Complete responders' baseline diversity resembled that of newly diagnosed patients. The study reported lower baseline TCR diversity in newly diagnosed patients than in healthy donors.

About this clone itself: The antigen is not known.

The V end was cut by 10 bases, the J end by 2 bases, with 11 bases between. Germline V CDR1 and CDR2: ENHRY, SYGVKD. The CDR3 loop spans 12 amino acids. Profiled with immunoSEQ multiplex PCR; TCRdb holds only in-frame clones, not every one. The sample has about 60,000 clones; approximately 90% are singletons. The TCR sequence derives from a human donor with classical Hodgkin lymphoma. Sequenced material: peripheral blood mononuclear cells (PBMCs), taken before the fourth cycle of nivolumab. This sequence joins TRBV10-3 and TRBJ1-2; no reliable D call. CDR3 sequence reads: CASSAENYGYTF. The CDR3 bases are TGTGCCAGCTCGGCAGAAAACTATGGCTACACCTTC.